The 19 T cell receptor beta chains presented below share a single source sample, sequenced in a study of CD8+ T cells in alopecia areata. Investigators isolated RNA and reverse transcribed it into cDNA to act as the sequencing template. Assay used: immunoSEQ multiplex PCR; TCRdb lists only in-frame clones, some missing. Of some 170,000 clones in the sample, roughly 50% were seen once. Treatment in this sample: oral pan-JAK inhibitor, 5-10 mg twice daily. Specimen: CD4+ T cells sorted from blood, collected between weeks 55 and 65, from a patient treated with tofacitinib. Every receptor here comes from a human donor with alopecia areata.

The chain joins TRBV30 to TRBJ1-2, with D uncertain. Trimming took 0 bases from V and 0 from J, leaving 5 bases between them. The germline V gene encodes CDR1 GTSNPN and CDR2 SVGIG (reference sequence). This CDR3 is built from 13 residues. The CDR3 here is CAWSVRANYGYTF. CDR3 in DNA: TGTGCCTGGAGTGTTCGCGCTAACTATGGCTACACCTTC.

This chain links TRBV10-3 with TRBJ2-6; D possibly matches TRBD1 or TRBD2 (6 bases each). Germline values: CDR1 ENHRY, CDR2 SYGVKD. CDR3 size: 16 residues. V gave up 9 bases and J gave up 3 bases, with 18 bases separating them. CDR3 residues: CAITGDTGLGANVLTF. In nucleotides, the CDR3 is TGTGCCATAACGGGGGACACCGGGCTTGGGGCCAACGTCCTGACTTTC.

The chain has TRBV19 and TRBJ1-5; D unresolved. Between the trimmed V and J ends, which lost 2 bases and 4 bases, there was a span of 9 bases. Germline V lookup: CDR1 LNHDA, CDR2 SQIVND (reference sequence). The CDR3 covers 14 residues. The CDR3 here is CASSIQGRNQPQHF. CDR3 in DNA: TGTGCCAGTAGTATACAAGGGAGGAATCAGCCCCAGCATTTT.

This clone is deemed medium-sized (0.01 to 0.1%). This chain links TRBV19 with TRBJ2-1; D is unclear. The CDR3 extends over 16 amino acids. CDR1 LNHDA and CDR2 SQIVND come from the germline V gene (reference sequence). V was cut by 3 bases and J by 0 bases, with 12 bases left in between. CDR3 region: CASSIRALSSYNEQFF. In DNA, the CDR3 is TGTGCCAGTAGTATCCGAGCGCTGAGCTCCTACAATGAGCAGTTCTTC.

The chain has TRBV19 and TRBJ2-4, with a weak D call TRBD2 (5 bases). Trimming took off 3 bases at V and 0 bases at J, with 15 bases between the two ends. The CDR3 sequence is 17 residues long. CDR1 is LNHDA and CDR2 is SQIVND in the germline V gene (reference sequence). DNA of the CDR3: TGTGCCAGTAGTATTGCCGGACTCTCTCTAGCCAAAAACATTCAGTACTTC. Its protein is CASSIAGLSLAKNIQYF. Based on the CDR3 plus reference TRBV19 and TRBJ2-4, the full variable domain is DGGITQSPKYLFRKEGQNVTLSCEQNLNHDAMYWYRQDPGQGLRLIYYSQIVNDFQKGDIAEGYSVSREKKESFPLTVTSAQKNPTAFYLCASSIAGLSLAKNIQYFGAGTRLSVL.

The chain uses TRBV4-1 and TRBJ1-5, with D uncertain. There are 18 residues in the CDR3. Trimming shortened V by 1 base and J by 0 bases, and 16 bases separated the two germline ends. Germline V gene data show CDR1 as MGHRA and CDR2 as YSYEKL. Here the CDR3 reads CASSQGVTAWGSNQPQHF. In nucleotides, the CDR3 is TGCGCCAGCAGCCAAGGGGTAACAGCGTGGGGTAGCAATCAGCCCCAGCATTTT.

V and J are TRBV5-1 and TRBJ1-1; D perhaps matches TRBD1 (5 bases). The CDR3 is 14 residues long. Germline-derived CDR1 and CDR2 are SGHRS and YFSETQ. V shed 0 bases and J shed 5 bases, with 11 bases lying between them. The CDR3 region has the DNA TGCGCCAGCAGCTTGGAAGGCAGGGAAACTGAAGCTTTCTTT. Translated: CASSLEGRETEAFF. Together with reference TRBV5-1 and TRBJ1-1, the CDR3 gives the full variable domain: KAGVTQTPRYLIKTRGQQVTLSCSPISGHRSVSWYQQTPGQGLQFLFEYFSETQRNKGNFPGRFSGRQFSNSRSEMNVSTLELGDSALYLCASSLEGRETEAFFGQGTRLTVV.

V is TRBV9 and J is TRBJ2-7, with 8 bases fitting TRBD1. The CDR3 loop spans 12 amino acids. The junction had 3 bases not matched to a gene; V was cut back by 4 bases and J by 6 bases. Germline CDR1 SGDLS, CDR2 YYNGEE. The CDR3 protein is CASSIQGGEQYF. CDR3 in DNA: TGTGCCAGCAGCATACAGGGGGGCGAGCAGTACTTC.

This clone was observed a single time. The genes are TRBV4-1 and TRBJ2-4, with D uncertain. This CDR3 is built from 15 residues. Germline V CDR1 and CDR2: MGHRA, YSYEKL. The V gene lost 0 bases and the J gene lost 0 bases, with 6 bases spanning the gap. As DNA, the CDR3 is TGCGCCAGCAGCCAAGACTCCTTAGCCAAAAACATTCAGTACTTC. Protein: CASSQDSLAKNIQYF.

The CDR3 here is CASSESDRYYGYTF. The CDR3 bases are TGTGCCAGCAGTGAATCAGACAGGTACTATGGCTACACCTTC. The rearrangement uses TRBV25-1 and TRBJ1-2; perhaps TRBD1 as D (6 bases). The V end lost 1 base, the J end lost 3 bases, and 9 bases lay between the germline ends. The germline gives CDR1 MGHDK, CDR2 SYGVNS. The CDR3 covers 14 residues.

The chain has TRBV29-1 and TRBJ1-6; D may be TRBD1 (5 bases). CDR1 is SQVTM, CDR2 ANQGSEA, per germline. Trimming removed 4 bases from V and 10 bases from J, with 17 bases in between. This CDR3 region has 14 residues. The CDR3 sequence: CSVAAGTLGSPLHF. In nucleotides, the CDR3 is TGCAGCGTTGCTGCAGGGACGCTGGGATCACCCCTCCACTTT.

This chain connects TRBV7-8 to TRBJ1-6; TRBD1 matches 7 bases. The CDR3 consists of 15 residues. Trimming took 4 bases from V and 7 from J; bases not matched to a gene: 7. The germline V gene encodes CDR1 SGHVS and CDR2 FQNEAQ. Here the CDR3 reads CASSWYRGLNSPLHF. Here the CDR3 DNA reads TGTGCCAGCAGCTGGTACAGGGGATTAAATTCACCCCTCCACTTT.

The gene calls are TRBV4-1 and TRBJ1-1, with TRBD1 matching over 7 bases. The V and J ends lost 2 bases and 5 bases, in that order; junction bases with no gene match: 8. Germline CDR1 and CDR2: MGHRA and YSYEKL. The CDR3 is 15 amino acids. The CDR3 coding sequence is TGCGCCAGCAGCCAACCCGACAGGGAATGGACTGAAGCTTTCTTT. Protein product: CASSQPDREWTEAFF.

The chain combines TRBV7-3 with TRBJ2-5, with a possible D match to TRBD2 (6 bases). Germline CDR1 is SGHTA and CDR2 is FQGTGA. CDR3 length: 17 residues. Trimming removed 3 bases at V and 0 bases at J, with 17 bases between. For the CDR3, the DNA is TGTGCCAGCAGCTTTCGGAGACGGGGGACGGACCAAGAGACCCAGTACTTC. Translated: CASSFRRRGTDQETQYF.

The chain recombines TRBV7-9 with TRBJ1-3; TRBD1 matches 9 bases. The germline V gene has CDR1 SEHNR and CDR2 FQNEAQ (reference sequence). V shed 5 bases, J shed 3 bases, and the junction held 5 bases outside the gene matches. The CDR3 runs to 15 residues. The DNA for the CDR3 is TGTGCCAGCAGCGAGGGACAGGGCAGTGGAAACACCATATATTTT. Translated, it gives CASSEGQGSGNTIYF.

The J gene is TRBJ2-7, the V gene TRBV7-9, with TRBD2 as a possible D gene (5 bases). The CDR3 length is 14 residues. Germline V gene sequence: CDR1 SEHNR, CDR2 FQNEAQ (reference sequence). The V end was cut by 5 bases, the J end by 4 bases, with 15 bases between. The CDR3 coding sequence is TGTGCCAGCAGCCCGACCGGGATCGGGTACGAGCAGTACTTC. Its translation is CASSPTGIGYEQYF.

Regarding this clone: In the same sample, other DNA sequences code for this CDR3. The genes are TRBV14 and TRBJ1-1, with a weak D call TRBD1 (5 bases). The CDR3 is 15 residues long. V lost 0 bases and J lost 4, with 12 bases in between. CDR1 SGHDN and CDR2 FVKESK come from the germline V gene. The CDR3 DNA reads TGTGCCAGCAGCCAAGATCCAGGGATCCTCACTGAAGCTTTCTTT. Amino acids: CASSQDPGILTEAFF.

This clone was observed many times. V is TRBV15 and J is TRBJ2-2; 10 positions match TRBD1. Trimming at V came to 8 bases and at J to 1 base, leaving 4 bases not matched to a gene. CDR3 length: 15 amino acids. Germline V gives CDR1 LNHNV, CDR2 YYDKDF (reference sequence). Here the CDR3 reads CATRRDRGNTGELFF. The CDR3 coding sequence is TGTGCCACCCGGAGGGACAGGGGGAACACCGGGGAGCTGTTTTTT.

The genes are TRBV29-1 and TRBJ2-7; 7 nucleotides agree with TRBD1. The CDR3 spans 12 residues. Per the germline V gene, CDR1 is SQVTM and CDR2 is ANQGSEA. Losses at the gene ends were 6 bases for V and 7 bases for J; bases not matched to a gene: 9. The CDR3 region is CSVGQASAEQYF. Written as DNA, the CDR3 is TGCAGCGTCGGACAGGCTTCCGCGGAGCAGTACTTC.